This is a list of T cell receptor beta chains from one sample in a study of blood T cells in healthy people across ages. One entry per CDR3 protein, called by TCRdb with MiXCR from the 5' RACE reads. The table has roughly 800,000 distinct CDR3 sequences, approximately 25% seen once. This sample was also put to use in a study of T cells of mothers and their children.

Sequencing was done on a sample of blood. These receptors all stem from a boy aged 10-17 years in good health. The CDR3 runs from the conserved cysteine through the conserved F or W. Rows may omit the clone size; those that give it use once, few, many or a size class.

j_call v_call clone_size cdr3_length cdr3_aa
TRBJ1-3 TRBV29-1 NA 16 CSVGSPGQESGNTIYF
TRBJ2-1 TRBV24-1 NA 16 CATSDSGQGAYNEQFF
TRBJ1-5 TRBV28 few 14 CASRGGGLYQPQHF
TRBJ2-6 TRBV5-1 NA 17 CASSLQGTYSGANVLTF
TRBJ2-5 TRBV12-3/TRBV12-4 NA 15 CASSLARALQETQYF
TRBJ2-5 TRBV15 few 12 CATSLGEETQYF
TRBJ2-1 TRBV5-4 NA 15 CASTHAPAGGNEQFF
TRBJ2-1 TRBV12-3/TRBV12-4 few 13 CASSSSEYNEQFF
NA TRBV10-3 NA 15 CAISEGDRGGYEQYF
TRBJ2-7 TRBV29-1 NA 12 CSVEFGGYEQYF
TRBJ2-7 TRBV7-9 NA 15 CASSLGPGQSYEQYF
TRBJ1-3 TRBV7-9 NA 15 CASSLGTGSGNTIYF
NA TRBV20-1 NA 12 CSARTTGQTQYF
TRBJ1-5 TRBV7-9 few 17 CASSLGLAQVNNQPQHF
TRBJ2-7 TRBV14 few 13 CASSPWTGNEQYF
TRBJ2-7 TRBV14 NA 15 CASSPRTGAINEQYF
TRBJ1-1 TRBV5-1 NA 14 CTSSLGRQNTEAFF
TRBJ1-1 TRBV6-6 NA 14 CASSYRGEETEAFF
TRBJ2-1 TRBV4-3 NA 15 CASSQDLGQGNEQFF
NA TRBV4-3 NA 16 CASSQGSGSYYNEQFF
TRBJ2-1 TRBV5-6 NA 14 CASSHALDYNEQFF
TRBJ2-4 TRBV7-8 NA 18 CASSPRDWTGREKNIQYF
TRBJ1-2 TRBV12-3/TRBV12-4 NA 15 CASSLQAGGTYGYTF
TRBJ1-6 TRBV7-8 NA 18 CASSTGPQASSYNSPLHF
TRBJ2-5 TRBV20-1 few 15 CSARAGGGPKETQYF
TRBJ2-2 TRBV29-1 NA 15 CSVDFVRMNTGELFF
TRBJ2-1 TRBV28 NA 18 CASSDLRRSASGDNEQFF
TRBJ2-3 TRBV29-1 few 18 CSVEDLLGASGGTDTQYF
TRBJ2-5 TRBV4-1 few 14 CASSQDRPQETQYF
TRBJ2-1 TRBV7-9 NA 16 CASSSRVGQAYNEQFF
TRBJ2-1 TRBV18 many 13 CASSPDSYNEQFF
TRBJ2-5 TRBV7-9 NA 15 CASSLRVSYQETQYF
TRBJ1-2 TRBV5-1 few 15 CASSSRDRFNYGYTF
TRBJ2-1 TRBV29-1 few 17 CSVEIGGSFRSYNEQFF
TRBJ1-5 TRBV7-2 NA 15 CASSIGQNSNQPQHF
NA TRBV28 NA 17 CASSFGSPSGSVYEQYF
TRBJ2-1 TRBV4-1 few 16 CASSQVLGTGNNEQFF
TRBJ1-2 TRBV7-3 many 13 CASSEGQGGGYTF
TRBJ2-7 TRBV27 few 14 CASSLSGAAYEQYF
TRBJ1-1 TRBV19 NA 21 CASSMVVLMGHPDLPNTEAFF